This T cell receptor (beta chain) originates from a study of T cells in Graves' hyperthyroidism and ophthalmopathy. RNA transcripts served as the template for amplifying TCR beta CDR3 regions. The HTBI primer set was used in a first-round RT-PCR of the TCR CDR3. TCRdb redid the calling of the multiplex PCR reads with MiXCR, one entry per CDR3 protein. The sample includes more than 75,000 distinct CDR3 sequences, 51% of them seen just once. V was shortened by 9 bases and J by 5 bases, with 10 bases between the two germline ends. The germline V gene encodes CDR1 WNHNN and CDR2 SYGVQD (reference sequence). This CDR3 has 11 residues.

This sequence joins TRBV10-1 and TRBJ2-5; no firm D call. The receptor's source is a middle-aged woman with Graves' hyperthyroidism. Sample: blood. The CDR3 coding sequence is TGCGCCAGTCCGGGTCCTGAGACCCAGTACTTC. Encoded protein: CASPGPETQYF.